The 29 T cell receptor beta chains given below trace back to one sample, sequenced in a study of metastatic and nonmetastatic thyroid tumors. Treatment of any kind had been given to no patient before thyroid surgery. TCRdb re-analyzed the PCR reads using MiXCR. Altogether over 25,000 clones are present, about a sixth being singletons, with the ten largest covering approximately 4.8%. The sample taken for sequencing was blood. These receptors were collected from a female donor with papillary thyroid cancer or a benign thyroid nodule (not recorded which). Some clones in this sample may be carry-over from other donors' samples.

This clone was seen at least ten times. V and J are TRBV5-4 and TRBJ1-3, with no clear D. Trimming pared 1 base from V and 4 bases from J, leaving 6 bases between. Germline assignment: CDR1 SGHNT and CDR2 YYREEE (reference sequence). The CDR3 extends over 13 amino acids. The CDR3 region is CASSLPGGNTIYF. In DNA form, the CDR3 reads TGTGCCAGCAGCTTGCCGGGAGGAAACACCATATATTTT. The entire variable domain, with the rest obtained from reference TRBV5-4 and TRBJ1-3, is as follows: ETGVTQSPTHLIKTRGQQVTLRCSSQSGHNTVSWYQQALGQGPQFIFQYYREEENGRGNFPPRFSGLQFPNYSSELNVNALELDDSALYLCASSLPGGNTIYFGEGSWLTVV.

This clone appeared many times. This chain joins TRBV30 and TRBJ2-1, with 8 bases fitting TRBD2. Germline loops: CDR1 GTSNPN, CDR2 SVGIG (reference sequence). The CDR3 totals 14 residues. V was pared by 3 bases and J by 10 bases, with 11 bases of the junction left unmatched. CDR3 protein: CAWSGGEGSGEQFF. In nucleotides, the CDR3 is TGTGCCTGGAGCGGGGGGGAGGGAAGCGGGGAGCAGTTCTTC.

In its sample, this clone was seen many times. The rearrangement uses TRBV20-1 and TRBJ2-1; TRBD2 matches 10 bases. The CDR3 runs 16 residues. The germline V gene encodes CDR1 DFQATT and CDR2 SNEGSKA (reference sequence). J gave up 9 bases and V 2 bases, and 13 bases lay outside the gene matches. In nucleotides, the CDR3 is TGCAGTGCTAGACCGAGTGTTCTAGCGGGAGTAGCTGAGCAGTTCTTC. Translated, it gives CSARPSVLAGVAEQFF.

This clone has a single count. The J gene is TRBJ2-7, the V gene TRBV20-1; TRBD2 matches at 9 bases. The CDR3 has 15 residues. V dropped 0 bases and J dropped 8; count of bases not matched to a gene: 11. CDR1 is DFQATT, CDR2 SNEGSKA, per germline (reference sequence). The CDR3 DNA is TGCAGTGCTAGAGATAGCGGGAGTGGCAGGACTCAGCAGTACTTC. Translating it yields CSARDSGSGRTQQYF.

The J gene is TRBJ1-3, the V gene TRBV12-3 or TRBV12-4; D may be TRBD1 (5 bases). V gave up 6 bases and J gave up 8 bases, with 20 bases separating them. The CDR3 is made up of 15 amino acids. The CDR3: CASRSMQGVVYTIYF. The CDR3 nucleotides read TGTGCCAGCAGGTCCATGCAGGGAGTTGTTTACACCATATATTTT.

This chain uses TRBV19 with TRBJ1-2; D possibly corresponds to TRBD1 (5 bases). Trimming shortened V by 3 bases and J by 10 bases, and 18 bases separated the two germline ends. This CDR3 region has 14 residues. CDR1 LNHDA and CDR2 SQIVND come from the germline V gene (reference sequence). The CDR3, as DNA: TGTGCCAGTAGTATTTCGTCGGATTCCAGGGTCTACACCTTC. It codes for CASSISSDSRVYTF.

This clone has a count of ten or more. The CDR3 spells CASVVIWEQGPQETQYF. For the CDR3, the DNA is TGTGCCAGCGTGGTCATTTGGGAGCAGGGGCCACAAGAGACCCAGTACTTC. V is TRBV27 and J is TRBJ2-5; tentative D call: TRBD1 (6 bases). Trimming stripped 8 bases from V and 2 bases from J, with 24 bases between. This CDR3 has 17 residues. The germline V gene encodes CDR1 MNHEY and CDR2 SMNVEV (reference sequence).

The chain recombines TRBV30 with TRBJ2-7; 7 bases line up with TRBD2. V gave up 0 bases and J gave up 5 bases; unmatched junction bases: 7. Germline CDR1 GTSNPN, CDR2 SVGIG (reference sequence). This CDR3 comprises 14 residues. This CDR3 reads CAWSVEPSGHEQYF. The CDR3 nucleotides are TGTGCCTGGAGTGTAGAGCCTAGCGGCCACGAGCAGTACTTC.

The V gene is TRBV6-2 or TRBV6-3, the J gene TRBJ2-5, with D possibly matching TRBD2 (6 bases). With 0 bases removed from V and 5 bases from J, the gap between germline ends came to 13 bases. This CDR3 has 15 amino acids. Germline CDR1 is MNHEY and CDR2 is SVGEGT. CDR3: CASSYSVNRGETQYF. In nucleotides, the CDR3 is TGTGCCAGCAGTTACTCGGTAAATCGGGGGGAGACCCAGTACTTC.

The chain joins TRBV6-5 to TRBJ2-1, with D perhaps TRBD2 (5 bases). The CDR3 has 15 residues. The V end lost 2 bases, the J end lost 5 bases, and 13 bases lay between the germline ends. Germline CDR1 MNHEY, CDR2 SVGAGI. The CDR3 bases are TGTGCCAGCAGTTACGCTCTAGCTCTGAACAATGAGCAGTTCTTC. It codes for CASSYALALNNEQFF.

This clone was seen a few times. This clone may be a read error of a much larger clone one base away. The rearrangement uses TRBV5-4 and TRBJ1-3; possibly TRBD1 for D (5 bases). Per the germline V gene, CDR1 is SGHNT and CDR2 is YYREEE (reference sequence). This CDR3 has 14 residues. V was cut by 5 bases and J by 2 bases, with 11 bases left in between. The CDR3 DNA reads as TGTGCCAGCAGAGGACGGGGGGCTGGAAACACCATATATTTT. This gives the protein CASRGRGAGNTIYF.

This clone has at least ten counts. The chain couples TRBV2 to TRBJ2-7; perhaps TRBD1 as D (6 bases). Between the trimmed V and J ends, which lost 11 bases and 4 bases, there was a span of 18 bases. This CDR3 comprises 13 residues. Per the germline V gene, CDR1 is SNHLY and CDR2 is FYNNEI. The CDR3 DNA sequence: TGTGCCTCCCAGACAGGACGTTTTTACGAGCAGTACTTC. Translation gives CASQTGRFYEQYF.

The chain links TRBV6-5 to TRBJ1-6; D is perhaps TRBD1 (5 bases). The germline V and J ends were trimmed by 1 base and 14 bases, with 12 bases remaining between them. Germline V gene data show CDR1 as MNHEY and CDR2 as SVGAGI. CDR3 length equals 13 residues. For the CDR3, the DNA is TGTGCCAGCAGTTACTATACGGACATCTCCCTCCACTTT. This translates into CASSYYTDISLHF.

This chain connects TRBV4-2 to TRBJ2-2, with a weak D call TRBD1 (5 bases). Germline V gene sequence: CDR1 LGHNA, CDR2 YNFKEQ. V was clipped by 3 bases and J by 4 bases, with 12 bases between them. The CDR3 length is 15 residues. CDR3 nucleotides: TGTGCCAGCAGCCAGGAGAGGACACGCACCGGGGAGCTGTTTTTT. Its protein product is CASSQERTRTGELFF.

This clone was counted ten times or more. The V call is TRBV12-5, the J call TRBJ2-1; the D is unclear. V was cut by 8 bases and J by 4 bases, with 15 bases left in between. In germline, CDR1 is LGHNT, CDR2 FRNRAP. This CDR3 region has 14 residues. The DNA for the CDR3 is TGTGCTAGTTCTAACCTCGACGGATACAATGAGCAGTTCTTC. Protein: CASSNLDGYNEQFF.

This clone was found a few times. The chain is built from TRBV28 and TRBJ1-5, with D possibly TRBD1 on 6 matching bases. Deletions cut 7 bases from V and 3 bases from J, with 13 bases between. Germline assignment: CDR1 MDHEN and CDR2 SYDVKM. The CDR3 is 14 amino acids. The CDR3 protein is CASIRGQVNQPQHF. The CDR3 nucleotides read TGTGCCAGCATACGGGGGCAAGTCAATCAGCCCCAGCATTTT.

The chain employs TRBV20-1 and TRBJ1-2; TRBD1 agrees at 8 bases. CDR1 and CDR2 from the germline V gene are DFQATT and SNEGSKA (reference sequence). The V segment lost 7 bases and the J segment 4 bases; nucleotides outside the gene matches: 11. The CDR3 has 14 residues. CDR3 in amino acids: CSVRGQVESYGYTF. The CDR3 DNA follows: TGCAGTGTCAGGGGACAGGTTGAATCCTATGGCTACACCTTC.

This clone was recorded many times. A much larger clone differs by one base, so this may be a read error. The same CDR3 is also encoded by other DNA sequences in this sample. The V call is TRBV6-1, the J call TRBJ2-7; 8 bases fit TRBD2. This CDR3 spans 15 amino acids. The germline V gene encodes CDR1 MNHNS and CDR2 SASEGT. This chain's CDR3 is CASSEESSGPYEQYF. In DNA, the CDR3 is TGCGCCAGCAGTGAAGAGTCTAGCGGGCCGTACGAGCAGTACTTC.

This clone has ten or more counts. The gene calls are TRBV20-1 and TRBJ2-3; D gene uncertain. V shed 3 bases and J shed 6 bases, with 13 bases lying between them. The CDR3 length is 13 residues. Germline V gene data show CDR1 as DFQATT and CDR2 as SNEGSKA (reference sequence). As DNA, the CDR3 is TGCAGTGCTAGCCCGGGCCTCGGGGATACGCAGTATTTT. Protein: CSASPGLGDTQYF.

In this sample, this clone turned up many times. This chain uses TRBV3-1 with TRBJ2-1, with D possibly being TRBD2 (5 bases). CDR1 is LGHDT, CDR2 YNNKEL, per germline (reference sequence). Trimming removed 0 bases at V and 6 bases at J, with 15 bases between. The CDR3 loop spans 16 amino acids. CDR3 sequence: CASSQDPVEGINEQFF. CDR3 DNA: TGTGCCAGCAGCCAAGACCCGGTAGAGGGAATCAATGAGCAGTTCTTC.

J is TRBJ2-5 and V is TRBV7-9, with 12 bases matching TRBD2. Germline CDR1 is SEHNR and CDR2 is FQNEAQ (reference sequence). J was trimmed by 1 base and V by 1 base; bases with no gene match: 1. The CDR3 runs 16 residues. CDR3 bases: TGTGCCAGCAGCTTAGGGACTAGCGGGGTCCAAGAGACCCAGTACTTC. Amino acid sequence: CASSLGTSGVQETQYF.

This clone was recorded at least ten times. A junction end diverges from the germline sequence, so it may reflect a read error. The rearrangement uses TRBV6-2 or TRBV6-3 and TRBJ1-1; D unclear. The CDR3 spans 11 residues. CDR1 MNHEY and CDR2 SVGEGT come from the germline V gene. The CDR3 DNA sequence: TGTGCCAGCAGTTCCATATACGTGGCTAGTTTT. It encodes CASSSIYVASF.

This clone was counted ten times or more. V usage is TRBV30 and J usage is TRBJ1-2; D might be TRBD1 (5 bases). V was shortened by 2 bases and J by 8 bases, with 18 bases between the two germline ends. CDR1 is GTSNPN, CDR2 SVGIG, per germline (reference sequence). The CDR3 contains 14 residues. CDR3 region: CAWSSRATHGGYTF. The DNA of the CDR3 is TGTGCCTGGAGTAGCAGGGCCACACACGGGGGCTACACCTTC.

The chain's CDR3 is CASSYVQGYEQYF. Written as DNA, the CDR3 is TGTGCCAGCAGCTATGTCCAGGGCTACGAGCAGTACTTC. This chain uses TRBV7-8 with TRBJ2-7, with D possibly being TRBD1 (5 bases). This CDR3 contains 13 residues. The ends were cut back, 4 bases at V and 3 bases at J, with 10 bases in the middle. Per germline, CDR1 SGHVS and CDR2 FQNEAQ.

This clone has ten or more counts. The V and J genes are TRBV18 and TRBJ2-7; the D call may be TRBD1 or TRBD2 (5 bases each). CDR1 is KGHSH, CDR2 LQKENI, per germline. V was cut by 3 bases and J by 0 bases, with 9 bases left in between. The CDR3 totals 14 residues. DNA for the CDR3: TGTGCCAGCTCACCTGCAGGGACCTCCTACGAGCAGTACTTC. This encodes CASSPAGTSYEQYF.

This clone was counted ten times or more. A much larger clone lies one base from this, so it may be a read error. This chain links TRBV20-1 with TRBJ1-1, with a weak D call TRBD1 (5 bases). V was clipped by 5 bases and J by 4 bases, with 8 bases between them. The CDR3 sequence is 11 residues long. Germline V CDR1 and CDR2: DFQATT, SNEGSKA (reference sequence). CDR3 residues: CSAGRGTEAFF. The CDR3 region has the DNA TGCAGTGCTGGTAGGGGCACTGAAGCTTTCTTT.

This chain links TRBV9 with TRBJ2-7, with D possibly TRBD2 on 6 matching bases. The V gene's germline CDR1 is SGDLS and CDR2 YYNGEE. The CDR3 extends over 16 amino acids. Trimming pared 3 bases from V and 0 bases from J, leaving 16 bases between. The CDR3 bases are TGTGCCAGCAGCGGTTATAGCGGATTCGACTCCTACGAGCAGTACTTC. Translated: CASSGYSGFDSYEQYF.

Details on this clone: Its ends do not fully match the called genes, so a read error is possible. This sequence joins TRBV9 and TRBJ2-2, with 11 bases that match TRBD1. CDR3 size: 15 residues. Germline V gene lookup returns CDR1 SGDLS and CDR2 YYNGEE. CDR3 loop: CASSVGQGDTWELFF. The CDR3, as DNA: TGTGCCAGCAGCGTGGGACAGGGGGACACCTGGGAGCTGTTTTTT.

In this sample, this clone turned up a few times. The V call is TRBV4-2, the J call TRBJ1-1, with TRBD1 identical over 11 bases. The CDR3 is 16 residues long. V was pared by 3 bases and J by 3 bases, with 6 bases of the junction left unmatched. Germline V gene lookup returns CDR1 LGHNA and CDR2 YNFKEQ. In nucleotides, the CDR3 is TGTGCCAGCAGCCAGGACAGGGGGCGACGATACACTGAAGCTTTCTTT. It codes for CASSQDRGRRYTEAFF.